This passage covers 2 T cell receptor beta chains from one sample sequenced in a study of T cell responses to AZD1222 COVID-19 vaccine (dated by TCRdb to the early 2020s). Explained via the paper, the time point label denotes: about 28 days (+/-7) after the second vaccine dose. The method was the immunoSEQ multiplex PCR assay. In TCRdb, the immuneACCESS table is reduced to in-frame sequences with V and J assigned. These tables do not hold every clone; where another copy was compared, an unresolved V gene accounts for under half, and the others remain unexplained. Counted in this sample were roughly 51,000 clones; approximately 88% of them appeared once. In total, the top ten clones hold roughly 15% of the sample. Sequences were derived from peripheral blood, sampled 28 days after the second AZD1222 dose. The receptors were sampled from an adult who received the AZD1222 COVID-19 vaccine.

V and J are TRBV4-1 and TRBJ2-1; 15 nucleotides match TRBD2. The germline V gene has CDR1 MGHRA and CDR2 YSYEKL. V shed 0 bases, J shed 10 bases, and the junction held 10 bases outside the gene matches. There are 18 residues in the CDR3. CDR3 DNA: TGCGCCAGCAGCCAAGATCTACCGGGACTAGCGGGAGGATTAGAGCAGTTCTTC. This sequence encodes CASSQDLPGLAGGLEQFF.

This chain links TRBV7-9 with TRBJ1-4; the D gene is possibly TRBD1 (6 bases). Germline CDR1 is SEHNR and CDR2 is FQNEAQ (reference sequence). Trimming removed 5 bases at V and 4 bases at J, with 17 bases between. The CDR3 has 16 amino acids. CDR3 DNA: TGTGCCAGCAGCCCCGGATTGGACAGTGTTAATGAAAAACTGTTTTTT. It codes for CASSPGLDSVNEKLFF.